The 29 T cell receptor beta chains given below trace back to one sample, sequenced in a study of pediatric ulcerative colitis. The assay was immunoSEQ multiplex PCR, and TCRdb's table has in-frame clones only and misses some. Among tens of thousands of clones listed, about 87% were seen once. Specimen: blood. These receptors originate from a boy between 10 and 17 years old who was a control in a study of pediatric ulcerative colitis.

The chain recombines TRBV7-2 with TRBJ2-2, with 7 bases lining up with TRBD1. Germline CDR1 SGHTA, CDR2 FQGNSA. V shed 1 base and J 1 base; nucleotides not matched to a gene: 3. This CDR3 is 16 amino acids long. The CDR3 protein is CASSLERTGNTGELFF. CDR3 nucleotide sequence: TGTGCCAGCAGCTTAGAAAGGACAGGGAACACCGGGGAGCTGTTTTTT.

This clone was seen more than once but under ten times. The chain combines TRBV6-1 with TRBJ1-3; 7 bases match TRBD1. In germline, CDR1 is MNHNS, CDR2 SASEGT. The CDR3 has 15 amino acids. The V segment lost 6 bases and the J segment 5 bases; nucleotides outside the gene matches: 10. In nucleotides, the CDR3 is TGTGCCAGCAGCACTACAGGGGACAGACGAAACACCATATATTTT. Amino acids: CASSTTGDRRNTIYF.

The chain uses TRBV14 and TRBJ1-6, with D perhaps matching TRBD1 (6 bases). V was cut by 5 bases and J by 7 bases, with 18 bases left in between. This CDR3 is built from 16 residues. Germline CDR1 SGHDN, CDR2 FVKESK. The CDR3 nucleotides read TGTGCCAGCAGCGCACAACAGGGCTTGTTGAATTCACCCCTCCACTTT. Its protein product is CASSAQQGLLNSPLHF.

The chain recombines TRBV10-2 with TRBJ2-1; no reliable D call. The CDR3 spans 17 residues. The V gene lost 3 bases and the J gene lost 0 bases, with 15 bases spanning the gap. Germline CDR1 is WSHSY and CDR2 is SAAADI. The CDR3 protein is CASSEGWPVSSYNEQFF. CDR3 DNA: TGCGCCAGCAGTGAAGGGTGGCCGGTGAGCTCCTACAATGAGCAGTTCTTC.

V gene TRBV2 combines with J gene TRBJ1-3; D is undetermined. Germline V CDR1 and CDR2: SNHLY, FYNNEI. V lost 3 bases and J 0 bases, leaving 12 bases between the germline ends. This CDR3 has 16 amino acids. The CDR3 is CASSDLIYLSGNTIYF. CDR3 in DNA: TGTGCCAGCAGTGACCTTATATATCTCTCTGGAAACACCATATATTTT.

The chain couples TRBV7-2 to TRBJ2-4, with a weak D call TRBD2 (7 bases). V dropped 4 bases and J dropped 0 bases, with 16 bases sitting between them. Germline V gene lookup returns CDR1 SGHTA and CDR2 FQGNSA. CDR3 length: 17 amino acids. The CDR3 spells CASSYGEGVLAKNIQYF. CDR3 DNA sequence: TGTGCCAGCAGCTACGGGGAGGGGGTTCTAGCCAAAAACATTCAGTACTTC. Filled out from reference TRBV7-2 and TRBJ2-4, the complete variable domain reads GAGVSQSPSNKVTEKGKDVELRCDPISGHTALYWYRQSLGQGLEFLIYFQGNSAPDKSGLPSDRFSAERTGGSVSTLTIQRTQQEDSAVYLCASSYGEGVLAKNIQYFGAGTRLSVL.

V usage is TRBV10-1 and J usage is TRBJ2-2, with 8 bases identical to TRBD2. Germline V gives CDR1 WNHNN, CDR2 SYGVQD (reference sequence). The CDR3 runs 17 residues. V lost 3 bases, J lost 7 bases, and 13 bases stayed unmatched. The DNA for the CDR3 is TGCGCCAGCAGTGAAATCTTGGGACTAGGGGTTGTCGGGGAGCTGTTTTTT. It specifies CASSEILGLGVVGELFF.

CDR3 sequence (DNA): TGTGCCAGCAGCCCCCTTCTGAACACTGAAGCTTTCTTT. This gives the protein CASSPLLNTEAFF. The genes are TRBV14 and TRBJ1-1; D gene uncertain. Trimming left V 4 bases short and J 0 bases short, with 6 bases between. Germline loops: CDR1 SGHDN, CDR2 FVKESK. CDR3 length: 13 residues.

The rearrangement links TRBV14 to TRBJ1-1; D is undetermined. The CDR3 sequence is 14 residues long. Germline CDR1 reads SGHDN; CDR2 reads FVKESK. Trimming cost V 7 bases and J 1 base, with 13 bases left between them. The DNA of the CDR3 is TGTGCCAGCAAATTGGGTCCGGGGAACACTGAAGCTTTCTTT. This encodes CASKLGPGNTEAFF.

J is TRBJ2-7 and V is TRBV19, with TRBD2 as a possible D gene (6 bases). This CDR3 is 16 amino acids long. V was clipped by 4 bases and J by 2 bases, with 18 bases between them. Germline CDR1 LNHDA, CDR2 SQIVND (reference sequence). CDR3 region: CASSSRAWRGTYEQYF. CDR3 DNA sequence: TGTGCCAGTAGTAGTCGCGCGTGGAGGGGCACCTACGAGCAGTACTTC. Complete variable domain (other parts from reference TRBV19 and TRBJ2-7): DGGITQSPKYLFRKEGQNVTLSCEQNLNHDAMYWYRQDPGQGLRLIYYSQIVNDFQKGDIAEGYSVSREKKESFPLTVTSAQKNPTAFYLCASSSRAWRGTYEQYFGPGTRLTVT.

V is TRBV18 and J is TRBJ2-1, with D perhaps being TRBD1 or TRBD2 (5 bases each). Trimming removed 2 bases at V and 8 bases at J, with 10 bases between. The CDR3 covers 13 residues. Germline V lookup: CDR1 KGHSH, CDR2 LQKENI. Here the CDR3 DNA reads TGTGCCAGCTCACCATCGGGGCACGATGAGCAGTTCTTC. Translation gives CASSPSGHDEQFF.

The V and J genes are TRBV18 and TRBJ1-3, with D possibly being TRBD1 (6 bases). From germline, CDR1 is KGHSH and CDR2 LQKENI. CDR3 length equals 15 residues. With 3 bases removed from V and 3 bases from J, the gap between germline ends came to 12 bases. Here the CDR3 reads CASSPQGISGNTIYF. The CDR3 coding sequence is TGTGCCAGCTCACCGCAGGGGATAAGTGGAAACACCATATATTTT.

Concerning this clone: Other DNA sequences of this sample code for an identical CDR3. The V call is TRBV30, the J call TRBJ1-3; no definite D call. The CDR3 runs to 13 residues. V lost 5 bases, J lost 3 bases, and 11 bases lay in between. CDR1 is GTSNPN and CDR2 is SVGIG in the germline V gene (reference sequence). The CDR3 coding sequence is TGTGCCTGGTCCCGGCAAGGTGGAAACACCATATATTTT. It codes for CAWSRQGGNTIYF.

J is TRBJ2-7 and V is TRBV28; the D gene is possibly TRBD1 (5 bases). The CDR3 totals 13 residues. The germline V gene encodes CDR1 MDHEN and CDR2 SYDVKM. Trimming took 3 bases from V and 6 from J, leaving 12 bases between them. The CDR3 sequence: CASSLSQGTEQYF. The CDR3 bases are TGTGCCAGCAGTTTGTCTCAGGGAACCGAGCAGTACTTC.

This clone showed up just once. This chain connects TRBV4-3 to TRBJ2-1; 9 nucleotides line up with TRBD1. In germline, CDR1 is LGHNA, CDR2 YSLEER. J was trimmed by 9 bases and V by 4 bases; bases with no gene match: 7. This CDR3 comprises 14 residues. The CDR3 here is CASSPYRGQGEQFF. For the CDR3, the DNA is TGCGCCAGCAGCCCTTACAGGGGGCAGGGTGAGCAGTTCTTC.

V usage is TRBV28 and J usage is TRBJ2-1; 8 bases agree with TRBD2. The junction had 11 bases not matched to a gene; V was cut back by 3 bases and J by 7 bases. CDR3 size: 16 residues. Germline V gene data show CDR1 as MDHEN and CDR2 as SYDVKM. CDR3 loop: CASSLRLREVINEQFF. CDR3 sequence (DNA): TGTGCCAGCAGTTTGAGGCTGCGGGAGGTTATAAATGAGCAGTTCTTC.

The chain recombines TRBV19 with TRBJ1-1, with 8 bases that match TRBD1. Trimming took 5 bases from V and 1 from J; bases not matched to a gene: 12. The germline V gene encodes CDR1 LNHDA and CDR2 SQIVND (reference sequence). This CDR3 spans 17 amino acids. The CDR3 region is CASSAGQGFSRNTEAFF. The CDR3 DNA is TGTGCCAGTAGTGCCGGACAGGGCTTTTCTCGGAACACTGAAGCTTTCTTT.

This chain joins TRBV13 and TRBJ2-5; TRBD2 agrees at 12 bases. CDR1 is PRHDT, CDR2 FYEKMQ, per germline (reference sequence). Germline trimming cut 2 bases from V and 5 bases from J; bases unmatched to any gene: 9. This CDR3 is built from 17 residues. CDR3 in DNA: TGTGCCAGCAGCTTAAACTGGGTGACTAGCGGGAGTGAGACCCAGTACTTC. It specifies CASSLNWVTSGSETQYF.

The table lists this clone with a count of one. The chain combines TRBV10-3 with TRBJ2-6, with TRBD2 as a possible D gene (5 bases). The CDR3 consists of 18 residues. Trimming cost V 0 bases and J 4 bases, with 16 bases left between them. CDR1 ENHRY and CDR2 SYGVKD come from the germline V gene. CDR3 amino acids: CAISESRVKSSGANVLTF. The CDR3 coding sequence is TGTGCCATCAGTGAGTCGAGGGTCAAGAGTTCAGGGGCCAACGTCCTGACTTTC.

This chain's CDR3 is CASSFREPDNSPLHF. The CDR3 DNA is TGTGCCAGTAGCTTCAGGGAGCCCGATAATTCACCCCTCCACTTT. The rearrangement links TRBV19 to TRBJ1-6; a weak D match, TRBD1 (5 bases). Per germline, CDR1 LNHDA and CDR2 SQIVND (reference sequence). V was trimmed by 6 bases and J by 5 bases, leaving 14 bases between them. The CDR3 length is 15 residues.

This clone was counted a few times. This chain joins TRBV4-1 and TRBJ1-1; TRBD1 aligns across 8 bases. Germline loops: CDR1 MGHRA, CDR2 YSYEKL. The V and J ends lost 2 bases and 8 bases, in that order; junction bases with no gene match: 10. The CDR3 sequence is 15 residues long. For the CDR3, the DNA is TGCGCCAGCAGCCAAAGGGAGACAGGGGAGAGGGAAGCTTTCTTT. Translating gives CASSQRETGEREAFF.

The CDR3 region has the DNA TGCGCCAGCAGCCAAATGAGCAGTTCCTACGAGCAGTACTTC. It yields the protein CASSQMSSSYEQYF. The chain employs TRBV4-1 and TRBJ2-7; D gene ambiguous. CDR3 length: 14 residues. V was clipped by 2 bases and J by 1 base, with 9 bases between them. Per germline, CDR1 MGHRA and CDR2 YSYEKL.

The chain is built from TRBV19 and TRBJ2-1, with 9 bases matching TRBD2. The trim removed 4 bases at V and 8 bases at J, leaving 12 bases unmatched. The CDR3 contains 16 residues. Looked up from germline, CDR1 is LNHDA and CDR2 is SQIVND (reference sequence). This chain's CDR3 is CASSRGLALDPYEQFF. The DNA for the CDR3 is TGTGCCAGTAGTAGGGGACTAGCCTTAGACCCTTATGAGCAGTTCTTC.

DNA for the CDR3: TGTGCCAGCAGCGGCGGGGGGGAGCTGTTTTTT. Its protein product is CASSGGGELFF. The chain is built from TRBV6-4 and TRBJ2-2; TRBD2 might be the D (5 bases). The CDR3 sequence is 11 residues long. Germline values: CDR1 MRHNA, CDR2 SNTAGT. V lost 6 bases to trimming and J lost 8 bases, with 7 bases between them.

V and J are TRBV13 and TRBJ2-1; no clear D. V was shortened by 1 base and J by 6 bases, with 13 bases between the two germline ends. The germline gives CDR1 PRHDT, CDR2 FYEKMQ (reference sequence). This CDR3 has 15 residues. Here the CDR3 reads CASSLVKGPANEQFF. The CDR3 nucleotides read TGTGCCAGCAGCTTAGTAAAGGGTCCCGCCAATGAGCAGTTCTTC.

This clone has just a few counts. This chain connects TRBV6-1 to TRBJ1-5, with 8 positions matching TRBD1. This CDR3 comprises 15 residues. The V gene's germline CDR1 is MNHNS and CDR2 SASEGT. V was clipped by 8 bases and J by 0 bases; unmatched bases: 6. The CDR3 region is CASRTGSYSNQPQHF. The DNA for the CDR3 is TGTGCCAGCCGGACAGGGTCCTATAGCAATCAGCCCCAGCATTTT.

The CDR3 DNA sequence: TGTGCCAGCAGCGCTGGGACAGGGGGCGCCTATGGCTACACCTTC. This gives the protein CASSAGTGGAYGYTF. The chain links TRBV6-1 to TRBJ1-2; 12 bases line up with TRBD1. The germline V gene encodes CDR1 MNHNS and CDR2 SASEGT. There are 15 residues in the CDR3. The J segment lost 4 bases and the V segment lost 6 bases, leaving 6 bases of the junction unmatched.

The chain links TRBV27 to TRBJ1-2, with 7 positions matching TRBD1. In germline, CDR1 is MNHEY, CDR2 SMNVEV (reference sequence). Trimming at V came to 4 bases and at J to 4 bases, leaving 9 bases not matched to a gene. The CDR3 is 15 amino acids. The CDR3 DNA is TGTGCCAGCAGTTCGACAGGGCAGGGGGGCTATGGCTACACCTTC. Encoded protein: CASSSTGQGGYGYTF.

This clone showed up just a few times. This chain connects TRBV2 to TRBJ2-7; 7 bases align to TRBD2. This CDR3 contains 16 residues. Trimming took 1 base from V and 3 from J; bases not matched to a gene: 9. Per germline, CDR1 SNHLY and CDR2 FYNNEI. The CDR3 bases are TGTGCCAGCAGTGAAGGCTGGGGGGGAATTGTCTACGAGCAGTACTTC. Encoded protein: CASSEGWGGIVYEQYF.